The 18 T cell receptor beta chains below were found in one sample sequenced in a study of T cell responses to AZD1222 COVID-19 vaccine. Libraries were prepared by immunoSEQ multiplex PCR; TCRdb keeps only in-frame clonotypes and omits some of them. This table holds approximately 200,000 clones, about 94% found once. Sequencing used peripheral blood, obtained on day 0 of AZD1222 vaccination. All receptors derive from an adult in good health.

This chain links TRBV7-2 with TRBJ2-1, with 11 positions matching TRBD2. The junction had 6 bases not matched to a gene; V was cut back by 5 bases and J by 3 bases. Per germline, CDR1 SGHTA and CDR2 FQGNSA. The CDR3 spans 16 residues. The CDR3 loop reads CASSTGLAGFYNEQFF. The CDR3 DNA reads TGTGCCAGCAGCACAGGACTAGCGGGTTTCTACAATGAGCAGTTCTTC.

This sequence joins TRBV6-5 and TRBJ2-7; D possibly corresponds to TRBD1 (6 bases). The CDR3 contains 16 residues. The germline gives CDR1 MNHEY, CDR2 SVGAGI. Deletions cut 4 bases from V and 0 bases from J, with 16 bases between. CDR3 in amino acids: CASSFVGTRSSYEQYF. CDR3 nucleotides: TGTGCCAGCAGTTTTGTTGGGACACGGAGCTCCTACGAGCAGTACTTC.

The rearrangement links TRBV7-9 to TRBJ2-5, with 9 bases lining up with TRBD2. Germline V CDR1 and CDR2: SEHNR, FQNEAQ (reference sequence). The CDR3 is made up of 14 amino acids. Trimming cost V 7 bases and J 6 bases; bases outside gene matches: 9. CDR3 nucleotides: TGTGCCAGCATCTCGAGTGGGACTAGCCAGACCCAGTACTTC. Its translation is CASISSGTSQTQYF.

The chain combines TRBV30 with TRBJ2-7, with a possible D match to TRBD2 (5 bases). The CDR3 is 15 residues long. V was trimmed by 2 bases and J by 0 bases, leaving 14 bases between them. Per germline, CDR1 GTSNPN and CDR2 SVGIG (reference sequence). This CDR3 reads CAWSSNSGISYEQYF. CDR3 in DNA: TGTGCCTGGAGTTCAAACTCCGGGATCTCCTACGAGCAGTACTTC.

This clone was detected only a few times. The chain employs TRBV19 and TRBJ1-5; D gene unclear. Trimming stripped 7 bases from V and 2 bases from J, with 15 bases between. Germline values: CDR1 LNHDA, CDR2 SQIVND (reference sequence). The CDR3 is 15 residues long. CDR3 bases: TGTGCCAGTAATTGGGAGGGAGGCCGCAATCAGCCCCAGCATTTT. Residues: CASNWEGGRNQPQHF. The full variable domain, in which reference TRBV19 and TRBJ1-5 provide the parts outside the CDR3, is DGGITQSPKYLFRKEGQNVTLSCEQNLNHDAMYWYRQDPGQGLRLIYYSQIVNDFQKGDIAEGYSVSREKKESFPLTVTSAQKNPTAFYLCASNWEGGRNQPQHFGDGTRLSIL.

The J gene is TRBJ1-2, the V gene TRBV5-1, with D perhaps matching TRBD1 (5 bases). The CDR3 contains 14 residues. Germline V gene lookup returns CDR1 SGHRS and CDR2 YFSETQ. The V end was cut by 3 bases, the J end by 4 bases, with 13 bases between. CDR3: CASSSDTFGYGYTF. CDR3 bases: TGCGCCAGCAGCTCGGACACATTCGGCTATGGCTACACCTTC.

J is TRBJ1-5 and V is TRBV27; 8 bases align to TRBD1. J lost 2 bases, V lost 3 bases, and 6 bases had no gene match. Germline lookup yields CDR1 MNHEY and CDR2 SMNVEV (reference sequence). CDR3 length: 16 residues. CDR3: CASSFQGAGGNQPQHF. The DNA for the CDR3 is TGTGCCAGCAGTTTCCAGGGGGCCGGCGGCAATCAGCCCCAGCATTTT.

The chain links TRBV7-2 to TRBJ1-2; a weak D match, TRBD1 (5 bases). V was clipped by 3 bases and J by 2 bases, with 16 bases between them. The length of the CDR3 is 16 residues. The germline CDR1 and CDR2 sequences are SGHTA and FQGNSA. The CDR3 DNA reads TGTGCCAGCAGCTTCGGTGCGGGACGCCAGAACTATGGCTACACCTTC. It encodes CASSFGAGRQNYGYTF.

This chain uses TRBV12-5 with TRBJ1-1; no definite D call. CDR1 is LGHNT and CDR2 is FRNRAP in the germline V gene. Trimming cost V 6 bases and J 4 bases, with 15 bases left between them. The CDR3 has 14 amino acids. CDR3 nucleotides: TGTGCTAGTGGAAATGGGGATGGTGGCACTGAAGCTTTCTTT. Translating gives CASGNGDGGTEAFF.

J is TRBJ1-2 and V is TRBV6-5; D remains unclear. Per germline, CDR1 MNHEY and CDR2 SVGAGI. Trimming removed 7 bases at V and 0 bases at J, with 9 bases between. The CDR3 length is 13 residues. The CDR3 region is CASKGAANYGYTF. CDR3 coding DNA: TGTGCCAGCAAGGGCGCAGCTAACTATGGCTACACCTTC.

V usage is TRBV29-1 and J usage is TRBJ1-2; possible D gene TRBD1, 6 bases. The V and J ends lost 6 bases and 1 base respectively, with 12 bases between them. The V gene's germline CDR1 is SQVTM and CDR2 ANQGSEA. This CDR3 comprises 13 residues. CDR3 sequence reads: CSVAGQRNYGYTF. The CDR3 nucleotides read TGCAGCGTCGCCGGACAGCGTAACTATGGCTACACCTTC.

This sequence joins TRBV7-2 and TRBJ1-5; tentative D call: TRBD1 (6 bases). CDR1 and CDR2 from the germline V gene are SGHTA and FQGNSA. Trimming left V 1 base short and J 2 bases short, with 12 bases between. CDR3 length: 16 amino acids. The CDR3 bases are TGTGCCAGCAGCTTAGGAGGGGGGGCAGGCAATCAGCCCCAGCATTTT. This codes for CASSLGGGAGNQPQHF.

The chain carries TRBV28 and TRBJ1-6, with TRBD1 matching over 10 bases. This CDR3 has 16 residues. With V trimmed by 4 bases and J by 7 bases, 7 bases remained unmatched. Looked up from germline, CDR1 is MDHEN and CDR2 is SYDVKM. Here the CDR3 DNA reads TGTGCCAGCAGTTCCCCTTCGGGACAGGGGAATTCACCCCTCCACTTT. The encoded protein is CASSSPSGQGNSPLHF.

This sequence joins TRBV3-1 (or the pseudogene TRBV3-2) and TRBJ2-7; TRBD1 or TRBD2 may be the D gene (5 bases each). V was clipped by 4 bases and J by 2 bases, with 9 bases between them. This CDR3 comprises 13 residues. Germline V CDR1 and CDR2: LGHDT, YNNKEL (reference sequence). This CDR3 is CASSPGTPYEQYF. As DNA, the CDR3 is TGTGCCAGCAGCCCCGGGACGCCCTACGAGCAGTACTTC.

The chain has TRBV7-6 and TRBJ1-1, with 8 positions matching TRBD1. This CDR3 has 15 amino acids. After removal of 0 bases from V and 5 bases from J, the junction contained 5 bases not matched to a gene. Germline V CDR1 and CDR2: SGHVS, FNYEAQ. The CDR3 loop is CASSLAQGARTEAFF. The CDR3 DNA sequence: TGTGCCAGCAGCTTAGCGCAGGGGGCGAGGACTGAAGCTTTCTTT.

The rearrangement joins TRBV5-4 to TRBJ2-7, with a possible D match to TRBD2 (5 bases). This CDR3 spans 15 amino acids. V dropped 5 bases and J dropped 0 bases, with 15 bases sitting between them. The germline V gene encodes CDR1 SGHNT and CDR2 YYREEE (reference sequence). CDR3 sequence reads: CASSAQSRVSYEQYF. The CDR3 DNA is TGTGCCAGCAGTGCTCAGTCGAGGGTCTCCTACGAGCAGTACTTC.

This clone was seen once. The DNA for the CDR3 is TGTGCCAGCAGTTTAGGGACTCTCCGAGATACGCAGTATTTT. This translates into CASSLGTLRDTQYF. The genes are TRBV28 and TRBJ2-3, with TRBD2 as a possible D gene (6 bases). V lost 2 bases, J lost 5 bases, and 11 bases lay in between. The CDR3 is 14 residues long. Looked up from germline, CDR1 is MDHEN and CDR2 is SYDVKM. Complete variable domain (other parts from reference TRBV28 and TRBJ2-3): DVKVTQSSRYLVKRTGEKVFLECVQDMDHENMFWYRQDPGLGLRLIYFSYDVKMKEKGDIPEGYSVSREKKERFSLILESASTNQTSMYLCASSLGTLRDTQYFGPGTRLTVL.

The chain is built from TRBV5-1 and TRBJ2-1; D is unclear. V was cut by 2 bases and J by 5 bases, with 14 bases left in between. The CDR3 is made up of 15 amino acids. CDR1 SGHRS and CDR2 YFSETQ come from the germline V gene. The CDR3 here is CASSFRVGKDNEQFF. CDR3 DNA sequence: TGCGCCAGCAGCTTCAGAGTTGGAAAAGACAATGAGCAGTTCTTC.